The 6 T cell receptor beta chains given below trace back to one sample, sequenced in a study of T cell clones after liver transplantation. The method was immunoSEQ multiplex PCR; TCRdb's version includes in-frame clones alone and lacks a portion of them. The sample has around 110,000 clones; 90% are singletons. This material consisted of CD4+ T cells from blood, taken 12 months after liver transplant. These receptors were taken from a human patient who received a liver transplant. Part of the T cells may come from the graft donor.

The rearrangement joins TRBV7-3 to TRBJ2-1; D is unclear. There are 15 residues in the CDR3. The germline V gene encodes CDR1 SGHTA and CDR2 FQGTGA. The V gene lost 4 bases and the J gene lost 6 bases, with 16 bases spanning the gap. CDR3 sequence: CASSSTSDGFNEQFF. Here the CDR3 DNA reads TGTGCCAGCAGCTCAACCTCTGATGGGTTCAATGAGCAGTTCTTC.

The V call is TRBV6-4, the J call TRBJ1-1, with D possibly being TRBD1 (6 bases). This CDR3 has 19 residues. Per germline, CDR1 MRHNA and CDR2 SNTAGT. The germline V and J ends were trimmed by 5 bases and 1 base, with 26 bases remaining between them. This CDR3 reads CASSTSKGVYVTRNTEAFF. The CDR3 DNA sequence: TGTGCCAGCAGTACCTCCAAGGGGGTATATGTTACGAGGAACACTGAAGCTTTCTTT.

Of note for this clone: At one boundary the junction diverges from the germline segment, which might be a read error. The gene calls are TRBV15 and TRBJ2-3; no clear D gene. The CDR3 has 12 residues. Germline loops: CDR1 LNHNV, CDR2 YYDKDF (reference sequence). CDR3 amino acids: CATSIADLPLDF. The CDR3 region has the DNA TGTGCCACCAGCATAGCAGACCTTCCCCTCGATTTT.

The J gene is TRBJ2-2, the V gene TRBV5-4; TRBD2 aligns across 11 bases. CDR3 length: 15 residues. CDR1 SGHNT and CDR2 YYREEE come from the germline V gene (reference sequence). V trimming: 4 bases; J trimming: 6 bases; junction bases outside the gene matches: 5. Here the CDR3 reads CASSPELAGAGELFF. DNA of the CDR3: TGTGCCAGCAGCCCCGAACTAGCGGGAGCCGGGGAGCTGTTTTTT.

The chain couples TRBV5-1 to TRBJ1-1; a weak D match, TRBD1 (5 bases). V lost 4 bases to trimming and J lost 1 base, with 14 bases between them. CDR1 and CDR2 from the germline V gene are SGHRS and YFSETQ. This CDR3 comprises 15 residues. The CDR3 here is CASSPTQGWNTEAFF. DNA of the CDR3: TGCGCCAGCAGCCCGACGCAGGGTTGGAACACTGAAGCTTTCTTT.

The chain recombines TRBV7-8 with TRBJ2-1; D unresolved. Trimming shortened V by 0 bases and J by 10 bases, and 10 bases separated the two germline ends. The CDR3 extends over 13 amino acids. CDR1 and CDR2 (germline): SGHVS, FQNEAQ. CDR3 DNA sequence: TGTGCCAGCAGCTTAGCAATTTACGACGAGCAGTTCTTC. Translating it yields CASSLAIYDEQFF. Full variable domain (outside the CDR3, taken from reference TRBV7-8 and TRBJ2-1): GAGVSQSPRYKVAKRGQDVALRCDPISGHVSLFWYQQALGQGPEFLTYFQNEAQLDKSGLPSDRFFAERPEGSVSTLKIQRTQQEDSAVYLCASSLAIYDEQFFGPGTRLTVL.